This paragraph reports one T cell receptor beta chain. Its antigen is unknown. This sample is part of a study of post-analysis software for immune sequencing data. In the study overall: Recorded subtypes: relapsing-remitting, secondary progressive, progressive-relapsing; some patients unannotated.

This CDR3 contains 16 residues. Germline CDR1 reads SGHRS; CDR2 reads YFSETQ. The V segment lost 3 bases and the J segment 4 bases; nucleotides outside the gene matches: 7. Study-wide findings and caveats: Controls showed significantly higher normalized Chao1 diversity than did multiple sclerosis patients. Patients showed TRBV5-6, TRBV5-1 and TRBV20-1 among a few TRBV segments more frequent than in controls. Strong co-clustering by F measure was evident for samples that had been prepared in the same batch.

The authors incorporated unique molecular identifiers into the TCR beta cDNA libraries. Each sample of about 0.95 to 11 million input T cells yielded roughly 500,000 cDNA molecules, so each molecule approximated one T cell. Using its own MiXCR run on the PCR reads, TCRdb lists one record per CDR3 protein. The sample consists of about 540,000 distinct CDR3 sequences, around 31% of them appearing once. Specimen: blood. V and J are TRBV5-1 and TRBJ2-1; 10 nucleotides align to TRBD2. This sequence was found in a girl between 2 and 17 years old with multiple sclerosis. As DNA, the CDR3 is TGCGCCAGCAGCTGGGGGCTAGCGGGGGAGTACAATGAGCAGTTCTTC. Translating it yields CASSWGLAGEYNEQFF.